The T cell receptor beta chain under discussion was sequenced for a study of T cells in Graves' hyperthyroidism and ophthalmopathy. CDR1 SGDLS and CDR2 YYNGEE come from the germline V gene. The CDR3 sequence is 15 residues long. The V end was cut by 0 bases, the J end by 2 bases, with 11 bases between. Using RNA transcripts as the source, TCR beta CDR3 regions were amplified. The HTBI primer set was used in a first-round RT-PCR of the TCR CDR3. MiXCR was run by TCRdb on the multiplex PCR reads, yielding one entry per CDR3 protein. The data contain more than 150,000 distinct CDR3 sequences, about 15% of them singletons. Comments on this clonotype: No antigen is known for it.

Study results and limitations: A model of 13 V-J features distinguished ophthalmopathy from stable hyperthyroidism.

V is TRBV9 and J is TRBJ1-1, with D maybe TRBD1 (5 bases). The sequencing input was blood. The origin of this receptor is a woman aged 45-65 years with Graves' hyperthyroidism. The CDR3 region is CASSVGDGPNTEAFF. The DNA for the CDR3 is TGTGCCAGCAGCGTAGGGGACGGCCCCAACACTGAAGCTTTCTTT.